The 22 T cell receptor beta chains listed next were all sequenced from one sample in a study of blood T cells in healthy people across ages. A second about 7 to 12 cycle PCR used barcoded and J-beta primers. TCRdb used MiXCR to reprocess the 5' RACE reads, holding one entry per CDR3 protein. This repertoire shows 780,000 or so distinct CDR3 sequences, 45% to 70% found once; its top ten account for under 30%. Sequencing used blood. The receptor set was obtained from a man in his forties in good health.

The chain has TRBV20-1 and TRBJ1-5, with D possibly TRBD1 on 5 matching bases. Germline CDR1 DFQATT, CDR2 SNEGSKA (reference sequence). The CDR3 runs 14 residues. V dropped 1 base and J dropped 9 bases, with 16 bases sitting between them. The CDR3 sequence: CSARGGHGRGPQHF. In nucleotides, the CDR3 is TGCAGTGCTAGAGGGGGTCATGGGAGGGGGCCCCAGCATTTT.

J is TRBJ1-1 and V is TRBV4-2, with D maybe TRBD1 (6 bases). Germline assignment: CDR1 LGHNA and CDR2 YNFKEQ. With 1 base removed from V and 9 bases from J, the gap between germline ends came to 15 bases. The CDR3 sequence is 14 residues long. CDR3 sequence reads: CASSQALSGTKAFF. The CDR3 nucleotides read TGTGCCAGCAGCCAAGCGTTGTCCGGGACAAAAGCTTTCTTT.

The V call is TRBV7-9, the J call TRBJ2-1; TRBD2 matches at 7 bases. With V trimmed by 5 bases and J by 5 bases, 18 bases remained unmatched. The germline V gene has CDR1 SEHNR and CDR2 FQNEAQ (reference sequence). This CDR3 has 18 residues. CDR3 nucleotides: TGTGCCAGCAGCCTAAACCGACGTGGTGGGAGGGAGAACAATGAGCAGTTCTTC. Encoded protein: CASSLNRRGGRENNEQFF.

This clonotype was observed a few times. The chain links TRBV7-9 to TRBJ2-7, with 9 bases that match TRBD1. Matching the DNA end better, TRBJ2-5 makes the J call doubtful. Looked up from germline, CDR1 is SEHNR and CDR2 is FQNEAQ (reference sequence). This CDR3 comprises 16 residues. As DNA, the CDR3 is TGTGCCAGCAGCTCCCAGCGACAGGGGGGTTTGGAGACCCAGTACTTC. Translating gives CASSSQRQGGLETQYF.

The CDR3 DNA reads TGCAGTGCTTCCTTCCTCCTAGCGGGAGATAGCGAGCAGTACTTC. Translating gives CSASFLLAGDSEQYF. V gene TRBV20-1 combines with J gene TRBJ2-1; 10 bases fit TRBD2. The J call may be wrong; the DNA end is better matched by TRBJ2-7. Per the germline V gene, CDR1 is DFQATT and CDR2 is SNEGSKA (reference sequence). This CDR3 region has 15 residues.

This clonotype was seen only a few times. The CDR3 DNA follows: TGTGCCAGCGGGGGGACAGGGGCATATGGCTACACCTTC. Protein product: CASGGTGAYGYTF. The chain recombines TRBV4-2 with TRBJ1-2; 10 nucleotides agree with TRBD1. CDR1 and CDR2 from the germline V gene are LGHNA and YNFKEQ. Trimming removed 8 bases from V and 5 bases from J; junction bases left unmatched: 5. The CDR3 has 13 residues.

The DNA of the CDR3 is TGTGCCAGCAGCGTAGATCAGGGAACGGGGGAGCAGTACTTC. Translated, it gives CASSVDQGTGEQYF. The chain has TRBV9 and TRBJ2-7; D possibly matches TRBD1 or TRBD2 (5 bases each). The CDR3 sequence is 14 residues long. Trimming cost V 0 bases and J 7 bases, with 14 bases left between them. The germline gives CDR1 SGDLS, CDR2 YYNGEE.

The DNA for the CDR3 is TGTGCCAGCAGCTCTGACCGGTTGAGAGGTGAAAAACTGTTTTTT. It translates to CASSSDRLRGEKLFF. V gene TRBV7-2 combines with J gene TRBJ1-4; D is ambiguous. The CDR3 runs 15 residues. With 4 bases removed from V and 7 bases from J, the gap between germline ends came to 16 bases. Per germline, CDR1 SGHTA and CDR2 FQGNSA.

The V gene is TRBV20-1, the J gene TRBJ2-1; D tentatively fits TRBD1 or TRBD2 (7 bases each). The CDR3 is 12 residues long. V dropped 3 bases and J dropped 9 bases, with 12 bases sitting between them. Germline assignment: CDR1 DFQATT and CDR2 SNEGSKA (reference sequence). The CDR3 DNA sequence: TGCAGTGCTAGGGGAGGGGGCAGTGAGCAGTTCTTC. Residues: CSARGGGSEQFF.

In nucleotides, the CDR3 is TGTGCCAGCAGCTTGTGGGGTGGTAGAGGTTTGGACGAGCAGTACTTC. It is translated as CASSLWGGRGLDEQYF. The rearrangement joins TRBV5-6 to TRBJ2-5; D not resolved. The J call may be incorrect, as the DNA end agrees better with TRBJ2-7. The CDR3 is 16 amino acids. Germline lookup yields CDR1 SGHDT and CDR2 YYEEEE.

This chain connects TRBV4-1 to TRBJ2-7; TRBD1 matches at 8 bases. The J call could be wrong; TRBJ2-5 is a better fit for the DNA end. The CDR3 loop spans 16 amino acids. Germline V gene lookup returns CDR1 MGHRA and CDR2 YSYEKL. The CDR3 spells CASSLIGQGLGETQYF. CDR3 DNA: TGCGCCAGCAGCCTCATTGGACAGGGCCTAGGAGAGACCCAGTACTTC.

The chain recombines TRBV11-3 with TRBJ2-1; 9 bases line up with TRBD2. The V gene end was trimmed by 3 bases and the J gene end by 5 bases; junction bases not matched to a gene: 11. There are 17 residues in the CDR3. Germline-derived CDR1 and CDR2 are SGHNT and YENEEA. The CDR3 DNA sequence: TGTGCCAGCAGCTTCACTAGCGGGCGGAGCCGAAACAATGAGCAGTTCTTC. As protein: CASSFTSGRSRNNEQFF.

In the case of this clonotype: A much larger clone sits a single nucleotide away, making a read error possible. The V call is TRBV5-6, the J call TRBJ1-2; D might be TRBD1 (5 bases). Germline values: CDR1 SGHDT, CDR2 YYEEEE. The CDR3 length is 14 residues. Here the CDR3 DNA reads TGTGCCTGCAGCGGTAGGGGCAGAACCTATGGCTACACCTTC. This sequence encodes CACSGRGRTYGYTF.

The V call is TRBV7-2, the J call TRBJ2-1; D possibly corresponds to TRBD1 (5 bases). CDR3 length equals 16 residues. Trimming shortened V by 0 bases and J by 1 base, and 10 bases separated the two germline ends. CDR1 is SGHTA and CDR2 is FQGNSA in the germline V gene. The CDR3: CASSLALTDSYNEQFF. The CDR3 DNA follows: TGTGCCAGCAGCTTAGCCCTGACAGATTCCTACAATGAGCAGTTCTTC. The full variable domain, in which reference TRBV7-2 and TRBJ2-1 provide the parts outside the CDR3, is GAGVSQSPSNKVTEKGKDVELRCDPISGHTALYWYRQSLGQGLEFLIYFQGNSAPDKSGLPSDRFSAERTGGSVSTLTIQRTQQEDSAVYLCASSLALTDSYNEQFFGPGTRLTVL.

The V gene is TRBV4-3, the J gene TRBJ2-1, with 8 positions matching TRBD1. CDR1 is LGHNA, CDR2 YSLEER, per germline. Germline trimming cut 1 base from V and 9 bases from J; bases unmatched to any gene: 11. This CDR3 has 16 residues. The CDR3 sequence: CASSQGDRRAFGEQFF. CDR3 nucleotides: TGCGCCAGCAGCCAAGGGGACAGGAGGGCCTTTGGTGAGCAGTTCTTC.

The CDR3 nucleotides read TGTGCCAGCAGGCGCTTCGGACAGGGCAGTGGTTACACTGAAGCTTTCTTT. Its translation is CASRRFGQGSGYTEAFF. The rearrangement links TRBV27 to TRBJ1-1; 8 nucleotides match TRBD1. Trimming removed 6 bases from V and 3 bases from J; junction bases left unmatched: 15. From germline, CDR1 is MNHEY and CDR2 SMNVEV (reference sequence). The CDR3 sequence is 17 residues long.

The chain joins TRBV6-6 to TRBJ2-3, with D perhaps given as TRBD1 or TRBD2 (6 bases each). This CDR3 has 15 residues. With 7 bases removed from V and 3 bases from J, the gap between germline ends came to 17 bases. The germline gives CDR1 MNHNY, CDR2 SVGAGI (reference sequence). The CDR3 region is CASTSNRGGTDTQYF. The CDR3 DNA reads TGTGCCAGCACCAGCAATCGAGGGGGGACAGATACGCAGTATTTT.

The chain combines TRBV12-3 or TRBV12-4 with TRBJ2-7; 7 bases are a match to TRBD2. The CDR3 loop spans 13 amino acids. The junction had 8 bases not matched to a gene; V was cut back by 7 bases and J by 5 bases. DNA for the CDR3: TGTGCCAGCAAGGCTAGCGGTGGCCACGAGCAGTACTTC. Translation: CASKASGGHEQYF.

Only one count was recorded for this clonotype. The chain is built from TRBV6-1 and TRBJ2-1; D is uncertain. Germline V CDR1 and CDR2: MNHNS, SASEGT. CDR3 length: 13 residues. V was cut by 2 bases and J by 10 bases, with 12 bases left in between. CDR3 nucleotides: TGTGCCAGCAGTGAATCGGGTCGGCGCGAGCAGTTCTTC. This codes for CASSESGRREQFF.

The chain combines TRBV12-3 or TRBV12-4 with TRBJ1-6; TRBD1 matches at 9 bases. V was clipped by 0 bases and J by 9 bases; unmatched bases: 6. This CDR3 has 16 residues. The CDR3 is CASSLASGQGVSPLHF. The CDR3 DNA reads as TGTGCCAGCAGTTTAGCGTCGGGACAGGGTGTTTCACCCCTCCACTTT.

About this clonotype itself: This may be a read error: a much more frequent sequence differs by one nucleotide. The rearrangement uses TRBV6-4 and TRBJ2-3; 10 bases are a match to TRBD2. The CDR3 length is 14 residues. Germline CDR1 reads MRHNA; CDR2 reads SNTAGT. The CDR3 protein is CACSESGGADTQYF. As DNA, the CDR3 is TGTGCCTGCAGTGAAAGCGGGGGGGCAGATACGCAGTATTTT.

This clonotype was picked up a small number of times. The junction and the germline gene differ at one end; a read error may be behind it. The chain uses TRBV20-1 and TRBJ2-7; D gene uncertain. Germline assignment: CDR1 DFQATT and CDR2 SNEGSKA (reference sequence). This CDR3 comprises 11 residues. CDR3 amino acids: CSARDSHEQYF. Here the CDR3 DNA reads TGCAGTGCTAGAGACTCCCACGAGCAGTACTTC.